These 15 T cell receptor beta chains came from one sample sequenced in a study of vaccination and CD4 T cells after COVID-19. These receptors are not linked to any known antigen. Treatment given: roughly 10-day PBMC culture with coronavirus spike peptide pools or control peptides (ViraFEST assay). Sequencing of DNA taken from cultured CD4+ T cells relied on the Oncomine TCR Beta short-read assay. Via MiXCR, TCRdb re-called the PCR reads, giving one row per CDR3 protein. The sample has 4,000 to 4,500 distinct CDR3 sequences, 20% to 25% seen once. Sequencing was done on a sample of CD4+ T cells from blood, cultured in vitro. The receptors originated from a human donor who had recovered from COVID-19.

The chain employs TRBV7-2 and TRBJ2-7; 8 bases match TRBD2. Germline-derived CDR1 and CDR2 are SGHTA and FQGNSA. V lost 1 base to trimming and J lost 0 bases; unmatched junction nucleotides: 8. The CDR3 loop spans 17 amino acids. The CDR3 reads CASSLDSAGGNSYEQYF. The CDR3 nucleotides are TGTGCCAGCAGCTTAGATTCGGCGGGGGGCAACTCCTACGAGCAGTACTTC.

The chain carries TRBV6-5 and TRBJ1-5; tentatively, D is TRBD1 (6 bases). V was pared by 2 bases and J by 6 bases, with 11 bases between. This CDR3 has 14 amino acids. The V gene's germline CDR1 is MNHEY and CDR2 SVGAGI. The CDR3 nucleotides read TGTGCCAGCAGTTACACAGGGCAGGGTCAGCCCCAGCATTTT. The encoded protein is CASSYTGQGQPQHF.

In this sample, this clonotype turned up a few times. The V gene is TRBV19, the J gene TRBJ2-2, with TRBD2 matching 10 bases. The V segment lost 8 bases and the J segment 2 bases; nucleotides outside the gene matches: 8. The CDR3 is 16 amino acids. Germline V gene sequence: CDR1 LNHDA, CDR2 SQIVND (reference sequence). CDR3 DNA: TGTGCCAGTCGGGCTAGCGGGGGCCCTAACACCGGGGAGCTGTTTTTT. This encodes CASRASGGPNTGELFF.

The J gene is TRBJ1-6, the V gene TRBV29-1; D is unresolved. Trimming cost V 4 bases and J 5 bases, with 9 bases left between them. Per the germline V gene, CDR1 is SQVTM and CDR2 is ANQGSEA. The CDR3 sequence is 13 residues long. Here the CDR3 reads CSVGGSNNSPLHF. Here the CDR3 DNA reads TGCAGCGTTGGAGGCAGTAATAATTCACCCCTCCACTTT.

The chain carries TRBV14 and TRBJ1-6, with a weak D call TRBD1 (6 bases). Germline lookup yields CDR1 SGHDN and CDR2 FVKESK. Trimming shortened V by 4 bases and J by 7 bases, and 17 bases separated the two germline ends. The CDR3 runs to 16 residues. The CDR3 nucleotides are TGTGCCAGCAGCCCCGGAGGGGGGCGGACGAATTCACCCCTCCACTTT. Its translation is CASSPGGGRTNSPLHF.

V and J are TRBV6-5 and TRBJ1-4; D possibly corresponds to TRBD1 (5 bases). Germline CDR1 MNHEY, CDR2 SVGAGI. This CDR3 comprises 16 residues. V was clipped by 2 bases and J by 10 bases, with 20 bases between them. CDR3 coding DNA: TGTGCCAGCAGTTACGCCATTTGGGGGGAAAAGGGAAAACTGTTTTTT. Its protein product is CASSYAIWGEKGKLFF.

By sample share, this clonotype is medium-sized (0.01 to 0.1%). The gene calls are TRBV7-8 and TRBJ2-2; D unclear. The ends were cut back, 6 bases at V and 0 bases at J, with 5 bases in the middle. The CDR3 spans 13 residues. CDR1 and CDR2 (germline): SGHVS, FQNEAQ. The CDR3 sequence: CASRVTNTGELFF. In DNA, the CDR3 is TGTGCCAGCAGAGTGACGAACACCGGGGAGCTGTTTTTT.

This clonotype is termed medium-sized. The chain carries TRBV20-1 and TRBJ2-3, with 8 bases fitting TRBD1. Germline CDR1 and CDR2: DFQATT and SNEGSKA (reference sequence). This CDR3 has 15 residues. V was pared by 6 bases and J by 2 bases, with 10 bases of the junction left unmatched. CDR3 bases: TGCAGTGCCCTATCCAGGACAGGGCTCACAGATACGCAGTATTTT. This codes for CSALSRTGLTDTQYF.

The chain is built from TRBV30 and TRBJ2-7; a possible D gene is TRBD2 (7 bases). In germline, CDR1 is GTSNPN, CDR2 SVGIG (reference sequence). The CDR3 runs to 13 residues. Between the trimmed V and J ends, which lost 3 bases and 3 bases, there was a span of 12 bases. This chain's CDR3 is CAWSPGEGYEQYF. The CDR3 DNA reads TGTGCCTGGAGCCCAGGGGAGGGCTACGAGCAGTACTTC. The entire variable domain, with the rest obtained from reference TRBV30 and TRBJ2-7, is as follows: SQTIHQWPATLVQPVGSPLSLECTVEGTSNPNLYWYRQAAGRGLQLLFYSVGIGQISSEVPQNLSASRPQDRQFILSSKKLLLSDSGFYLCAWSPGEGYEQYFGPGTRLTVT.

This clonotype was observed a handful of times. This rearrangement joins TRBV11-1 to TRBJ1-6; TRBD1 might be the D (5 bases). This CDR3 comprises 15 residues. Germline V gene lookup returns CDR1 SGHAT and CDR2 FQDESV (reference sequence). Trimming pared 6 bases from V and 8 bases from J, leaving 17 bases between. CDR3 in amino acids: CASRRDLTQDSPLHF. The CDR3 coding sequence is TGTGCCAGCAGAAGGGACCTCACACAGGATTCACCCCTCCACTTT.

By proportion, this clonotype is large. The rearrangement links TRBV25-1 to TRBJ2-1; D is undetermined. Germline V gives CDR1 MGHDK, CDR2 SYGVNS. The germline V and J ends were trimmed by 6 bases and 6 bases, with 9 bases remaining between them. The CDR3 totals 12 residues. The DNA for the CDR3 is TGTGCCAGCAGCCCCGGCCCCAATGAGCAGTTCTTC. It specifies CASSPGPNEQFF.

The sample holds one count of this clonotype. Written as DNA, the CDR3 is TGTGCCAGCAGGACTAGTGGGTCCTACGAGCAGTACTTC. Its translation: CASRTSGSYEQYF. The genes are TRBV25-1 and TRBJ2-7, with D possibly TRBD2 on 6 matching bases. Germline CDR1 MGHDK, CDR2 SYGVNS. The CDR3 loop spans 13 amino acids. Trimming stripped 6 bases from V and 1 base from J, with 10 bases between.

This clonotype is classed as medium-sized. The genes are TRBV20-1 and TRBJ2-5, with 7 nucleotides matching TRBD2. The CDR3 loop spans 15 amino acids. Germline V gene sequence: CDR1 DFQATT, CDR2 SNEGSKA (reference sequence). With 4 bases clipped from V and 5 bases from J, the junction kept 13 bases outside the gene matches. CDR3 nucleotide sequence: TGCAGTGCTATCCGAGGAGGCGGGGGTAGGGAGACCCAGTACTTC. Protein sequence: CSAIRGGGGRETQYF.

This clonotype showed up just a few times. The chain recombines TRBV6-1 with TRBJ2-2; possibly TRBD1 or TRBD2 for D (5 bases each). V lost 4 bases and J 6 bases, leaving 12 bases between the germline ends. Germline-derived CDR1 and CDR2 are MNHNS and SASEGT. There are 14 residues in the CDR3. This CDR3 is CASSVGMGAGELFF. The DNA of the CDR3 is TGTGCCAGCAGTGTGGGCATGGGGGCCGGGGAGCTGTTTTTT.

This clonotype has more than one count but fewer than ten. The chain has TRBV20-1 and TRBJ1-5; D possibly corresponds to TRBD1 (5 bases). Per germline, CDR1 DFQATT and CDR2 SNEGSKA (reference sequence). V lost 5 bases to trimming and J lost 5 bases, with 13 bases between them. The CDR3 contains 13 residues. The CDR3: CSALTGGDQPQHF. The CDR3 nucleotides read TGCAGTGCTCTCACAGGTGGAGATCAGCCCCAGCATTTT.